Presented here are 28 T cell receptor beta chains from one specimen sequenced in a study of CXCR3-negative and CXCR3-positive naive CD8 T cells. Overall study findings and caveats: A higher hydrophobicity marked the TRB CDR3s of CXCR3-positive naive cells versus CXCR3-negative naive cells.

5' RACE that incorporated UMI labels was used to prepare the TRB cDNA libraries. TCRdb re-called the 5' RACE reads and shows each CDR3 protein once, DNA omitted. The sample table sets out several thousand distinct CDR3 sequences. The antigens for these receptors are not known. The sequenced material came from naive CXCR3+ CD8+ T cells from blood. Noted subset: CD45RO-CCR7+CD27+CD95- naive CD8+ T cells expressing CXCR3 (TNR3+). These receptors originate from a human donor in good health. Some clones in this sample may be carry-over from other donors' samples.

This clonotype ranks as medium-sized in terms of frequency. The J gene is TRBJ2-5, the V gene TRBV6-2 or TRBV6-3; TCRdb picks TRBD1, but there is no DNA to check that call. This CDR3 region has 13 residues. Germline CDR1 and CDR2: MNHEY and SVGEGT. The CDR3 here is CASSYWDAETQYF.

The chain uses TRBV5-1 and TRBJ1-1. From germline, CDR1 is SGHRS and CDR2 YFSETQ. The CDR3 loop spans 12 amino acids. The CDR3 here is CASSALGVEAFF.

The CDR3 region is CASSLYDRSSYEQYF. This sequence joins TRBV5-1 and TRBJ2-7. CDR1 is SGHRS, CDR2 YFSETQ, per germline. CDR3 size: 15 residues.

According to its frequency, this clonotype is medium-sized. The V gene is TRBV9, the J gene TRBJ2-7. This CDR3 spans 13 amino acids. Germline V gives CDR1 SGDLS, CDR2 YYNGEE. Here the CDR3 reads CASSVGVAYEQYF. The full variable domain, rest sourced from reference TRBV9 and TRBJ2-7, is DSGVTQTPKHLITATGQRVTLRCSPRSGDLSVYWYQQSLDQGLQFLIQYYNGEERAKGNILERFSAQQFPDLHSELNLSSLELGDSALYFCASSVGVAYEQYFGPGTRLTVT.

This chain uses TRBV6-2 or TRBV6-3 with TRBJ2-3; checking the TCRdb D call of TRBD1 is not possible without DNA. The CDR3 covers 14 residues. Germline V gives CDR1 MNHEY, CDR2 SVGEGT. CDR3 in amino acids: CASSYSSGGDTQYF.

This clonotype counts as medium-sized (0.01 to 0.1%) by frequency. The CDR3: CSALPPGQGSYEQYF. The chain employs TRBV20-1 and TRBJ2-7; with no DNA, the TCRdb D assignment of TRBD1 cannot be verified. CDR1 is DFQATT and CDR2 is SNEGSKA in the germline V gene (reference sequence). This CDR3 spans 15 amino acids.

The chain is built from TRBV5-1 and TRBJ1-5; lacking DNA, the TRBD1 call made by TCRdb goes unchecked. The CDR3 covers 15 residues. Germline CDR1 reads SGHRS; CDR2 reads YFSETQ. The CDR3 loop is CASSPGQGEGQPQHF.

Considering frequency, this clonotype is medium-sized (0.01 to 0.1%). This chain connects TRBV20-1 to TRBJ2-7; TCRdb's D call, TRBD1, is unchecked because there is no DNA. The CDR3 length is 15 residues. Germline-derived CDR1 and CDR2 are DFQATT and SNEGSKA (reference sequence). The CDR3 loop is CSAREAQGNSYEQYF.

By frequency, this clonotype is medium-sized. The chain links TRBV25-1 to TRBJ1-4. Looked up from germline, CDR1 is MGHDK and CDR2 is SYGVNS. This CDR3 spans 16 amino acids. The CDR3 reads CASSDLLSGPYEKLFF. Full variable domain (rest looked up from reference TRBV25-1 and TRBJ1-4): EADIYQTPRYLVIGTGKKITLECSQTMGHDKMYWYQQDPGMELHLIHYSYGVNSTEKGDLSSESTVSRIRTEHFPLTLESARPSHTSQYLCASSDLLSGPYEKLFFGSGTQLSVL.

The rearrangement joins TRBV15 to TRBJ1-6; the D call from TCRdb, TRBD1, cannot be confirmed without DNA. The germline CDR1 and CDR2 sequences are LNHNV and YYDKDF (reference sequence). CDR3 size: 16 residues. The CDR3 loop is CATSSDDRGVNSPLHF.

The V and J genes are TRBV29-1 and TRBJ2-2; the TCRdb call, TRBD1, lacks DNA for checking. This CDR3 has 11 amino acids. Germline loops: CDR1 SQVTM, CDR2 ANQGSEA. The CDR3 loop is CSVAGAGELFF.

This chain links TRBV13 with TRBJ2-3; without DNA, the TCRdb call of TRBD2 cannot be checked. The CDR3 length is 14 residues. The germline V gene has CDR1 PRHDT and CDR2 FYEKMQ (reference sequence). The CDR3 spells CASSRTSEADTQYF.

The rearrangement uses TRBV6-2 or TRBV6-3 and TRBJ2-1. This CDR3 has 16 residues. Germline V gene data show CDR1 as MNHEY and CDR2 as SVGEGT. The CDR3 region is CASRQHVLSSYNEQFF.

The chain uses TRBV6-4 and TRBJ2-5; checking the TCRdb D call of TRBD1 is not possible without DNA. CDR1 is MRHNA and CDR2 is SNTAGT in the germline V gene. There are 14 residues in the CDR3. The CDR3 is CASGETGYRETQYF.

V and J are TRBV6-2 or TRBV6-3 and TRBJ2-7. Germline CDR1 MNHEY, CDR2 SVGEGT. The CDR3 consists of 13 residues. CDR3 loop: CASSIQLGYEQYF.

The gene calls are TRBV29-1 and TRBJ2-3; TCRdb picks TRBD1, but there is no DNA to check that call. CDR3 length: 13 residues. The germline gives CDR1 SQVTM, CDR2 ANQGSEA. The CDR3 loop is CSVGTGGSDTQYF.

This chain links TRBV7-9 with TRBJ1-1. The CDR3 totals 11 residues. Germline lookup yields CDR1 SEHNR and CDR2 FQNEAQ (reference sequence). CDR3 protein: CASSLDTEAFF.

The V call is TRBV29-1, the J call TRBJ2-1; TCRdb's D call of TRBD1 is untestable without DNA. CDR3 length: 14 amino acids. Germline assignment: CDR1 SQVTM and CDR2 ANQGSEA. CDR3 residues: CSGQSGSSYNEQFF.

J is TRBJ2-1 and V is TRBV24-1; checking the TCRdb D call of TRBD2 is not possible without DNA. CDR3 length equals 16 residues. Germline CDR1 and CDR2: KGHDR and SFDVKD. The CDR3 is CATSDQPGLTYNEQFF.

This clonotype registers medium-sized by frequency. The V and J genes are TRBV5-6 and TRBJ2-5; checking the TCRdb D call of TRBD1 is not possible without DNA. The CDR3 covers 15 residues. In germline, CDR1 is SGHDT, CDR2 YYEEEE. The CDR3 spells CASSSPRTVQETQYF.

This CDR3 reads CASSFEGTGDTEAFF. V and J are TRBV12-3 or TRBV12-4 and TRBJ1-1; TCRdb lists TRBD1, though no DNA is available to test this call. The length of the CDR3 is 15 residues.

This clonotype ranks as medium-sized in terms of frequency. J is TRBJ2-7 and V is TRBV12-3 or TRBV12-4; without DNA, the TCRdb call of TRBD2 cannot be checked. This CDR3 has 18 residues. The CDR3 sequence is CASSENPLTSAISYEQYF.

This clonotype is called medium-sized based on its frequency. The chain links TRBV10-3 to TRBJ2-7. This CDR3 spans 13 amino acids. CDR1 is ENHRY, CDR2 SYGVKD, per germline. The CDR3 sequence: CAISEVDGYEQYF.

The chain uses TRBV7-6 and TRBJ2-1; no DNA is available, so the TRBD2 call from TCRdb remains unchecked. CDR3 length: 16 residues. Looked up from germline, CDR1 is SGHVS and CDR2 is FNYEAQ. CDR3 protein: CASSLGSGSLDNEQFF. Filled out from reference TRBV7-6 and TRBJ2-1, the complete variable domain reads GAGVSQSPRYKVTKRGQDVALRCDPISGHVSLYWYRQALGQGPEFLTYFNYEAQQDKSGLPNDRFSAERPEGSISTLTIQRTEQRDSAMYRCASSLGSGSLDNEQFFGPGTRLTVL.

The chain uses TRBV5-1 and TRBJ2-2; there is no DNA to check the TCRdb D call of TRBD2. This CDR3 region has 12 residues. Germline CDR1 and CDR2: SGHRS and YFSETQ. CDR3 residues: CASSSSPGELFF.

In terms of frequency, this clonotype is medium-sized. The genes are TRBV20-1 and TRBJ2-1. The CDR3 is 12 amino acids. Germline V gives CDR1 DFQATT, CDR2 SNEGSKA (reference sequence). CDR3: CSARDVGNEQFF.

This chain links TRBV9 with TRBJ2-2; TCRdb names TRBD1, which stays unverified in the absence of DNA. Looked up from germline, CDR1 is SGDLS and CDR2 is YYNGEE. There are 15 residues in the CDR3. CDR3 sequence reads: CASSVGTAPTGELFF.

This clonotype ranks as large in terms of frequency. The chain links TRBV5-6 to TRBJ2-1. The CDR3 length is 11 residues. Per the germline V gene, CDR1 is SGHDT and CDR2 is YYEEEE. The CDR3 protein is CASSLAYEQFF.